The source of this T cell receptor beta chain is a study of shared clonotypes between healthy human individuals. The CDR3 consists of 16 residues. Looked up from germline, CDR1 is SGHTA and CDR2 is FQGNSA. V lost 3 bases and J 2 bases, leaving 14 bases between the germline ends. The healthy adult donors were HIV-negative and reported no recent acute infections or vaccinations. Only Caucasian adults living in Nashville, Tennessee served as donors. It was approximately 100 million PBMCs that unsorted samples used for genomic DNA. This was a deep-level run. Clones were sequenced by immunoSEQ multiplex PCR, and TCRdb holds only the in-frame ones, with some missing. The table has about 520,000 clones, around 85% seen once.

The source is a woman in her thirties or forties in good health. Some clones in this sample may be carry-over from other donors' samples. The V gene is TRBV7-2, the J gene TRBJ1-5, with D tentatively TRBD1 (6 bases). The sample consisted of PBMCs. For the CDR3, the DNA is TGTGCCAGCAGCTTCGGTGGGGGCCGGGGCAATCAGCCCCAGCATTTT. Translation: CASSFGGGRGNQPQHF.